This T cell receptor (beta chain) appears in the sequencing data of a study of CD8+CD57+ T cells in acquired aplastic anemia. All patients picked for sequencing had shown, by flow cytometry, an expansion of CD8+CD57+ cells. This clonotype was recorded only once. The use of genomic DNA as template underpinned the TCR beta VDJ and CDR3 profiling. One entry per CDR3 protein results from TCRdb running MiXCR on the reads. The data show 150,000 to 200,000 distinct CDR3 sequences, around half seen once. The TCR comes from a human donor with aplastic anemia. What was sequenced was sorted CD4+, CD8+, or CD8+CD57+ T cells (not recorded which) from PBMCs.

The CDR3 protein is CASSPSMRTEAFF. CDR3 coding DNA: TGTGCCAGCAGCCCCTCGATGCGCACTGAAGCTTTCTTT. The chain is built from TRBV9 and TRBJ1-1; D is unresolved. Per germline, CDR1 SGDLS and CDR2 YYNGEE. Trimming cost V 4 bases and J 4 bases, with 11 bases left between them. The CDR3 covers 13 residues.